This is a list of T cell receptor beta chains from one sample in a study of blood T cell repertoires in COVID-19. The protocol was immunoSEQ multiplex PCR, while the TCRdb copy is restricted to in-frame clones and leaves out a portion. The sample has 80,000 or so clones, about 80% seen once; the top ten hold 4% to 6%. Material: peripheral blood. The receptors shown here come from a woman between 65 and 79 years old with acute or convalescent COVID-19. The CDR3 runs from the conserved cysteine through the conserved F or W. Fields, in order: V gene, J gene, D gene, clone size, CDR3 DNA, CDR3 protein. D genes are given only for firm matches. Some rows have no size entry. The others give once, few or many, or a class for an expanded clone.

V gene: TRBV5-1; J gene: TRBJ1-6; D gene: NA; clone size: NA; CDR3 DNA: TGCGCCAGCAGTCGTTACAGGGAGTATGGGTCCAATTCACCCCTCCACTTT; CDR3 protein: CASSRYREYGSNSPLHF
V gene: TRBV9; J gene: TRBJ2-7; D gene: NA; clone size: few; CDR3 DNA: TGTGCCAGGGCAGACACGGAAATCCCCTACGAGCAGTACTTC; CDR3 protein: CARADTEIPYEQYF
V gene: TRBV9; J gene: TRBJ2-6; D gene: NA; clone size: NA; CDR3 DNA: TGTGCCAGCAGCGTAGTTAGCTCTGGGGCCAACGTCCTGACTTTC; CDR3 protein: CASSVVSSGANVLTF
V gene: TRBV6-5; J gene: TRBJ1-2; D gene: NA; clone size: NA; CDR3 DNA: TGTGCCAGCAGTTACTTTCGGGAATCCCCCTATGGCTACACCTTC; CDR3 protein: CASSYFRESPYGYTF
V gene: TRBV29-1; J gene: TRBJ2-1; D gene: NA; clone size: few; CDR3 DNA: TGCAGCGCCAGAAGGGGCGGTGAGCAGTTCTTC; CDR3 protein: CSARRGGEQFF
V gene: TRBV7-9; J gene: TRBJ2-2; D gene: TRBD2; clone size: few; CDR3 DNA: TGTGCCAGCAGCTTGGATACTAGCGGGGGGGCCCCCGGGGAGCTGTTTTTT; CDR3 protein: CASSLDTSGGAPGELFF
V gene: TRBV6-6; J gene: TRBJ2-7; D gene: TRBD1; clone size: NA; CDR3 DNA: TGTGCCAGCAGTTACTCAGGGACAGCCCTATACGAGCAGTACTTC; CDR3 protein: CASSYSGTALYEQYF
V gene: TRBV19; J gene: TRBJ2-7; D gene: NA; clone size: NA; CDR3 DNA: TGTGCCAGTAGTATTTTTCGGGACGAGCAGTACTTC; CDR3 protein: CASSIFRDEQYF
V gene: TRBV7-3; J gene: TRBJ2-1; D gene: NA; clone size: NA; CDR3 DNA: TGTGCCAGCAGCCTGAGCTCCCATGAGCAGTTCTTC; CDR3 protein: CASSLSSHEQFF
V gene: TRBV24-1; J gene: TRBJ2-2; D gene: NA; clone size: NA; CDR3 DNA: TGTGCCACCAGTGATTTCCAGGGCCCGAACACCGGGGAGCTGTTTTTT; CDR3 protein: CATSDFQGPNTGELFF
V gene: TRBV2; J gene: TRBJ2-1; D gene: TRBD2; clone size: NA; CDR3 DNA: TGTGCCAGCACCCAACCGGGGGGGCCTGGCAATGAGCAGTTCTTC; CDR3 protein: CASTQPGGPGNEQFF
V gene: TRBV6-1; J gene: TRBJ1-2; D gene: TRBD1; clone size: NA; CDR3 DNA: TGTGCCAGCAGTGAATGGACAGGGCCCTCCTATGGCTACACCTTC; CDR3 protein: CASSEWTGPSYGYTF
V gene: TRBV5-1; J gene: TRBJ2-3; D gene: TRBD2; clone size: NA; CDR3 DNA: TGCGCCAGCAGCACGTGGACTAGCGGGGGCACAGATACGCAGTATTTT; CDR3 protein: CASSTWTSGGTDTQYF
V gene: TRBV6-2/TRBV6-3; J gene: TRBJ1-2; D gene: TRBD1; clone size: NA; CDR3 DNA: TGTGCCAGCAGTTACGTCCAGGGACAGAACTATGGCTACACCTTC; CDR3 protein: CASSYVQGQNYGYTF
V gene: TRBV24-1; J gene: TRBJ2-3; D gene: TRBD2; clone size: NA; CDR3 DNA: TGTGCCACCAGTGATTTCGGGCGGGGGGCCCGAGGAGATACGCAGTATTTT; CDR3 protein: CATSDFGRGARGDTQYF
V gene: TRBV5-4; J gene: TRBJ1-4; D gene: NA; clone size: NA; CDR3 DNA: TGTGCCAGCAGCTTTCAGGGGTTGAGTAATGAAAAACTGTTTTTT; CDR3 protein: CASSFQGLSNEKLFF
V gene: TRBV27; J gene: TRBJ1-1; D gene: NA; clone size: medium-sized; CDR3 DNA: TGTGCCAGCAGTTTATCGGGAGGGCCGAACACTGAAGCTTTCTTT; CDR3 protein: CASSLSGGPNTEAFF
V gene: TRBV25-1; J gene: TRBJ2-3; D gene: TRBD2; clone size: NA; CDR3 DNA: TGTGCCAGCGGACTAGCGGGGTTCACAGATACGCAGTATTTT; CDR3 protein: CASGLAGFTDTQYF
V gene: TRBV2; J gene: TRBJ1-1; D gene: NA; clone size: NA; CDR3 DNA: TGTGCCAGCAGTGAAGCGCTTCTCGGAGCTTTCTTT; CDR3 protein: CASSEALLGAFF
V gene: TRBV5-1; J gene: TRBJ1-4; D gene: NA; clone size: NA; CDR3 DNA: TGCGCCAGCAGCTTGCGAGGCGGGGGAGAAAAACTGTTTTTT; CDR3 protein: CASSLRGGGEKLFF
V gene: TRBV6-5; J gene: TRBJ1-1; D gene: NA; clone size: NA; CDR3 DNA: TGTGCCAGCAGTACGGGGGGTGGGCTTACTGAAGCTTTCTTT; CDR3 protein: CASSTGGGLTEAFF
V gene: TRBV5-1; J gene: TRBJ1-1; D gene: NA; clone size: NA; CDR3 DNA: TGCGCCAGCAGAATGTGGCCGACAGGGAACACTGAAGCTTTCTTT; CDR3 protein: CASRMWPTGNTEAFF
V gene: TRBV3-1/TRBV3-2; J gene: TRBJ1-3; D gene: NA; clone size: NA; CDR3 DNA: TGTGCCAGCAGCCAAGATCTGAGGGACACCATATATTTT; CDR3 protein: CASSQDLRDTIYF
V gene: TRBV24-1; J gene: TRBJ1-2; D gene: NA; clone size: NA; CDR3 DNA: TGTGCCACCAGTGATCGGACAGCCCTTGGCTACACCTTC; CDR3 protein: CATSDRTALGYTF
V gene: TRBV5-1; J gene: TRBJ1-2; D gene: NA; clone size: NA; CDR3 DNA: TGCGCCAGCAGCTTGGCCGGGCGGGAACACTGGGGCTACACCTTC; CDR3 protein: CASSLAGREHWGYTF
V gene: TRBV5-5; J gene: TRBJ2-3; D gene: NA; clone size: NA; CDR3 DNA: TGTGCCAGCAGCTGGTTCGCTGTACAGGGCAGCACAGATACGCAGTATTTT; CDR3 protein: CASSWFAVQGSTDTQYF
V gene: TRBV5-5; J gene: TRBJ1-1; D gene: NA; clone size: NA; CDR3 DNA: TGTGCCAGCAGCTCGGACAGACCTTACACTGAAGCTTTCTTT; CDR3 protein: CASSSDRPYTEAFF
V gene: TRBV19; J gene: TRBJ1-6; D gene: TRBD1; clone size: NA; CDR3 DNA: TGTGCCAGCCGACAGGGCAACTCACCCCTCCACTTT; CDR3 protein: CASRQGNSPLHF
V gene: TRBV19; J gene: TRBJ1-5; D gene: NA; clone size: NA; CDR3 DNA: TGTGCCAGTAGCAACTACAGGGTTGGGGACAATCAGCCCCAGCATTTT; CDR3 protein: CASSNYRVGDNQPQHF
V gene: TRBV10-3; J gene: TRBJ2-3; D gene: TRBD2; clone size: NA; CDR3 DNA: TGTGCCATCAGACAGACTAGCGGGGGGCTCACAGATACGCAGTATTTT; CDR3 protein: CAIRQTSGGLTDTQYF
V gene: TRBV24-1; J gene: TRBJ1-5; D gene: TRBD1; clone size: NA; CDR3 DNA: TGTGCCACCAGTGACCCCCGACAGGGAGGTCAGCCCCAGCATTTT; CDR3 protein: CATSDPRQGGQPQHF
V gene: TRBV11-2; J gene: TRBJ2-1; D gene: NA; clone size: NA; CDR3 DNA: TGTGCCAGCAGTCGTAACAGGGTCGATGAGCAGTTCTTC; CDR3 protein: CASSRNRVDEQFF
V gene: TRBV2; J gene: TRBJ2-1; D gene: TRBD2; clone size: NA; CDR3 DNA: TGTGCCAGCAGTGATACAAGCGGGGCCTCCTACAATGAGCAGTTCTTC; CDR3 protein: CASSDTSGASYNEQFF
V gene: TRBV7-2; J gene: TRBJ2-6; D gene: TRBD1; clone size: NA; CDR3 DNA: TGTGCCAGCAGCTCCGGACAGGGGTCCCCCTCTGGGGCCAACGTCCTGACTTTC; CDR3 protein: CASSSGQGSPSGANVLTF